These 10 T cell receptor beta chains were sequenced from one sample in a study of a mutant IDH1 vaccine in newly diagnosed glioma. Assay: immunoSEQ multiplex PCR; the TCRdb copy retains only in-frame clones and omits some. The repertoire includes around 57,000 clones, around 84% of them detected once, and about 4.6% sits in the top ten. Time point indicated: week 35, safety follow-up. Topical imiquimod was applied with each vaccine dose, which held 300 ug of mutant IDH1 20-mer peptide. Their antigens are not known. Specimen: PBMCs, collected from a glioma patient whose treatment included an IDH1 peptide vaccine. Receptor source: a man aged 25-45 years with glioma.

The CDR3 loop reads CASSFGTEFYEQYF. The DNA for the CDR3 is TGTGCCAGCAGTTTTGGGACAGAATTCTACGAGCAGTACTTC. This chain uses TRBV27 with TRBJ2-7, with 7 bases that match TRBD1. This CDR3 is built from 14 residues. Germline V gene sequence: CDR1 MNHEY, CDR2 SMNVEV (reference sequence). The trim removed 3 bases at V and 3 bases at J, leaving 5 bases unmatched.

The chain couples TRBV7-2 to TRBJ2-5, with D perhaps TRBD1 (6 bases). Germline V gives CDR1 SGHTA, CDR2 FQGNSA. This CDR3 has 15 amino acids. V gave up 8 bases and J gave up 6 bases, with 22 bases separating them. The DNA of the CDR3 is TGTGCCAGCGCCGCAGGGGCCGGGACCGCGAAGACCCAGTACTTC. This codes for CASAAGAGTAKTQYF.

CDR3 residues: CASSLEDAGNQPQHF. The CDR3 DNA reads TGTGCCAGCAGCCTTGAGGACGCAGGCAATCAGCCCCAGCATTTT. This chain joins TRBV6-1 and TRBJ1-5, with D unresolved. Per the germline V gene, CDR1 is MNHNS and CDR2 is SASEGT. V was trimmed by 6 bases and J by 2 bases, leaving 14 bases between them. CDR3 length equals 15 residues.

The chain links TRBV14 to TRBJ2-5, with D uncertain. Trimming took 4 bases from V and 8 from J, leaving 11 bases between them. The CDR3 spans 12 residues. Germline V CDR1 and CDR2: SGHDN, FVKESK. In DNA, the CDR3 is TGTGCCAGCAGCCCCGGGCTTGTAACCCAGTACTTC. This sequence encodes CASSPGLVTQYF.

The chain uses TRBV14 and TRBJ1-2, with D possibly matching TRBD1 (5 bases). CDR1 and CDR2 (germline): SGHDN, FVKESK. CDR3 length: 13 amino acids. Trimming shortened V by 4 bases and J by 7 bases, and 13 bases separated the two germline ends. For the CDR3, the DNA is TGTGCCAGCAGCCCCAGCAGGGCGAGTGGCTACACCTTC. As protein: CASSPSRASGYTF.

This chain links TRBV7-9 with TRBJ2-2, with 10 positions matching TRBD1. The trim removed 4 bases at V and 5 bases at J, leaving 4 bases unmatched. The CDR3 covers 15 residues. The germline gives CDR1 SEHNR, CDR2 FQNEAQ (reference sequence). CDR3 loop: CASSYGTGATGELFF. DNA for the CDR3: TGTGCCAGCAGCTACGGGACAGGGGCTACCGGGGAGCTGTTTTTT.

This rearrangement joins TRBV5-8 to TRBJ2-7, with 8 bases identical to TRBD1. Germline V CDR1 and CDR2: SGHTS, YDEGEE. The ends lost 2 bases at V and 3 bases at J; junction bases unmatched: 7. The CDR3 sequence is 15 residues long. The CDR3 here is CASSFKIDRGYEQYF. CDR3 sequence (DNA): TGTGCCAGCAGCTTCAAAATCGACAGGGGCTACGAGCAGTACTTC.

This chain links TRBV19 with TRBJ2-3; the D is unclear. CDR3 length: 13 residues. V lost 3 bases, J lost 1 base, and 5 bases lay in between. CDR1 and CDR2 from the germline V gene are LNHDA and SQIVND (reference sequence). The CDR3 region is CASSIRGTDTQYF. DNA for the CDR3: TGTGCCAGTAGTATTAGGGGCACAGATACGCAGTATTTT.

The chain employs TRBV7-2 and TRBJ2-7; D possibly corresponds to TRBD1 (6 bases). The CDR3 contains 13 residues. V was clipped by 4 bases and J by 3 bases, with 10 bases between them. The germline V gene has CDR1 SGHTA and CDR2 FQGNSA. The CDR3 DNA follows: TGTGCCAGCAGCTCGGGACATTACTACGAGCAGTACTTC. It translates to CASSSGHYYEQYF.

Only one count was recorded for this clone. The CDR3 nucleotides are TGTGCCAGCAGCTTTCCTAGCTCGGAGACCCAGTACTTC. As protein: CASSFPSSETQYF. The V and J genes are TRBV5-4 and TRBJ2-5, with D perhaps TRBD2 (5 bases). V was cut by 2 bases and J by 5 bases, with 10 bases left in between. The CDR3 length is 13 residues. Germline V gives CDR1 SGHNT, CDR2 YYREEE (reference sequence).